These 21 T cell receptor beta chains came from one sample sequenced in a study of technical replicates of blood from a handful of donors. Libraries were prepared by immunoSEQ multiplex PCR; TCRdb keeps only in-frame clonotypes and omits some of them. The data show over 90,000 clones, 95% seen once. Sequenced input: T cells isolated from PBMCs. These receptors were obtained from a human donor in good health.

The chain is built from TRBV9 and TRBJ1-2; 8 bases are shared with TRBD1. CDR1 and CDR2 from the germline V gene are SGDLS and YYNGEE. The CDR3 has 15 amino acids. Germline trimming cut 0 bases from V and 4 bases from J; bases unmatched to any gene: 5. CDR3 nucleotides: TGTGCCAGCAGCGTAGACGACAGGGGCCTCTATGGCTACACCTTC. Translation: CASSVDDRGLYGYTF.

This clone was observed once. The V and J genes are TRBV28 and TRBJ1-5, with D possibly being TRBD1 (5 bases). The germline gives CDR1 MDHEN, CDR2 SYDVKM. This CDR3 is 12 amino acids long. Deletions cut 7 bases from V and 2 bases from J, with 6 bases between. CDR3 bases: TGTGCCAGCAACAGGCGCAATCAGCCCCAGCATTTT. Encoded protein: CASNRRNQPQHF.

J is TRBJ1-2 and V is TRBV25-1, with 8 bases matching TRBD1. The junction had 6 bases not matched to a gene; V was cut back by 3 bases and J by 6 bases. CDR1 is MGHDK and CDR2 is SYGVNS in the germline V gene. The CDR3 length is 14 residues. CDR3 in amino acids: CASSDPTGADGYTF. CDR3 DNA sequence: TGTGCCAGCAGTGACCCGACAGGGGCGGATGGCTACACCTTC.

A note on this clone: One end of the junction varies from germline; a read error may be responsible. This CDR3 reads CASGQGVEQYF. As DNA, the CDR3 is TGCGCTTCGGGACAGGGGGTCGAGCAGTACTTC. The genes are TRBV6-5 and TRBJ2-7, with 11 bases lining up with TRBD1. The CDR3 extends over 11 amino acids. CDR1 is MNHEY, CDR2 SVGAGI, per germline.

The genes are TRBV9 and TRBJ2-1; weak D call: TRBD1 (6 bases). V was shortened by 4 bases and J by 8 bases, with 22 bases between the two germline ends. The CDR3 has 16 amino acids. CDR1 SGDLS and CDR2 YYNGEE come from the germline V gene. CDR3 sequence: CASSHISGVVGDEQFF. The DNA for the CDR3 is TGTGCCAGCAGCCATATTTCAGGGGTTGTGGGCGATGAGCAGTTCTTC.

The CDR3 reads CASRLTGATETQYF. The CDR3 region has the DNA TGTGCCAGCAGACTTACAGGGGCGACGGAGACCCAGTACTTC. V usage is TRBV7-9 and J usage is TRBJ2-5, with 7 bases identical to TRBD1. V trimming: 6 bases; J trimming: 5 bases; junction bases outside the gene matches: 9. In germline, CDR1 is SEHNR, CDR2 FQNEAQ (reference sequence). The CDR3 runs 14 residues.

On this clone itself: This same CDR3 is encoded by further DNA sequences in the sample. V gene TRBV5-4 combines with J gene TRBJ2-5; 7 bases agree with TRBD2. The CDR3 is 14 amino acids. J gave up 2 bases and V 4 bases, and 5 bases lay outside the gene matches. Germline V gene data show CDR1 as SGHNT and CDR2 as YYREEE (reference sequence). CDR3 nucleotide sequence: TGTGCCAGCAGCCCGGGGGGACTACAAGAGACCCAGTACTTC. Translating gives CASSPGGLQETQYF.

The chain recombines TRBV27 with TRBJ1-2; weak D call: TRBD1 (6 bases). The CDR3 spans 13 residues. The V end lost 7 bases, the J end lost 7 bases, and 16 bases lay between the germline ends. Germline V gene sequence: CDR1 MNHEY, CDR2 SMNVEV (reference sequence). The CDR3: CASNSGALGGYTF. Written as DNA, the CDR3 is TGTGCCAGCAATTCAGGGGCCCTTGGTGGCTACACCTTC.

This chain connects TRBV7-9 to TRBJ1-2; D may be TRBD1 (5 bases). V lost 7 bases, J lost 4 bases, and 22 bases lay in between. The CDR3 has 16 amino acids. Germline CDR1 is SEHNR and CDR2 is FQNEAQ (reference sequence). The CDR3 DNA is TGTGCCAGCACTACCCTGGGGGAGGGCTCTCTCTATGGCTACACCTTC. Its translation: CASTTLGEGSLYGYTF.

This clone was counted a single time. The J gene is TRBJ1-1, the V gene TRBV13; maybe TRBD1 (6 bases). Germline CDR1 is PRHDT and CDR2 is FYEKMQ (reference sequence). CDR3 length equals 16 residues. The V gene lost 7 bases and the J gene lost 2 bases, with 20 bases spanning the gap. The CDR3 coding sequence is TGTGCCAGCACCCTTACTACAGGGTGGGCTAACACTGAAGCTTTCTTT. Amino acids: CASTLTTGWANTEAFF.

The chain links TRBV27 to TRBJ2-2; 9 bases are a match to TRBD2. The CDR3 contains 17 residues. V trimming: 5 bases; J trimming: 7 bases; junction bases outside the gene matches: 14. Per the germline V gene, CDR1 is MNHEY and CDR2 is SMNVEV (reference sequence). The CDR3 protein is CASSALGAGGLGGELFF. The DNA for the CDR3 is TGTGCCAGCAGTGCCCTGGGAGCGGGGGGATTGGGCGGGGAGCTGTTTTTT.

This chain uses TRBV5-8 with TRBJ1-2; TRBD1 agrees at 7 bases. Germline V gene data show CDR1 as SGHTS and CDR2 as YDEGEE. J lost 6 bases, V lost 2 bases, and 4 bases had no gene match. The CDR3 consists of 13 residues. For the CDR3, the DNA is TGTGCCAGCAGCTTTCCCAGGGGGGATGGCTACACCTTC. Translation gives CASSFPRGDGYTF.

The CDR3 DNA reads as TGTGCCAGCACCGGGACAGATCATTATAATTCACCCCTCCACTTT. This sequence encodes CASTGTDHYNSPLHF. The rearrangement uses TRBV28 and TRBJ1-6, with 7 bases matching TRBD1. V shed 7 bases and J 4 bases; nucleotides not matched to a gene: 7. This CDR3 has 15 residues. In germline, CDR1 is MDHEN, CDR2 SYDVKM.

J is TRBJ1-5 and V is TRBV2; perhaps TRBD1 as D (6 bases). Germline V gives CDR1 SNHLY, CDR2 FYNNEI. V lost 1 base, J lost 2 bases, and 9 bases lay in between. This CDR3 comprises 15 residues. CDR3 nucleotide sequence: TGTGCCAGCAGTGAAGAGGGGGTTGGCAATCAGCCCCAGCATTTT. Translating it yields CASSEEGVGNQPQHF. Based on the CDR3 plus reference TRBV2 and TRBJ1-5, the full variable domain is EPEVTQTPSHQVTQMGQEVILRCVPISNHLYFYWYRQILGQKVEFLVSFYNNEISEKSEIFDDQFSVERPDGSNFTLKIRSTKLEDSAMYFCASSEEGVGNQPQHFGDGTRLSIL.

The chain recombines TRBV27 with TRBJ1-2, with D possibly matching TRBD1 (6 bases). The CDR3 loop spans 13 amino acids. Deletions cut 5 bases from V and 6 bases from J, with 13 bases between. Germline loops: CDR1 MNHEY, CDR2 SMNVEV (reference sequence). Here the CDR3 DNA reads TGTGCCAGCAGTCGACTACAGGGCGATGGCTACACCTTC. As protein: CASSRLQGDGYTF.

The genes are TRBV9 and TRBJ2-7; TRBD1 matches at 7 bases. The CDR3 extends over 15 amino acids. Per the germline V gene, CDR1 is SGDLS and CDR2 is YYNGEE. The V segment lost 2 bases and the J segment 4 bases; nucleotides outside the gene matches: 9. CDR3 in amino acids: CASSVGYRGVYEQYF. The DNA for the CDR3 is TGTGCCAGCAGCGTGGGCTACAGGGGTGTATACGAGCAGTACTTC.

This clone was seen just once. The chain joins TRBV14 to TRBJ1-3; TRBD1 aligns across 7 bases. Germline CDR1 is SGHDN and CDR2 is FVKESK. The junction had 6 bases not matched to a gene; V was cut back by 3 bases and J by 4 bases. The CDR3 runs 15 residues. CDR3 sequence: CASSQGRGLGNTIYF. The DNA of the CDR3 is TGTGCCAGCAGCCAGGGTAGGGGGCTCGGAAACACCATATATTTT.

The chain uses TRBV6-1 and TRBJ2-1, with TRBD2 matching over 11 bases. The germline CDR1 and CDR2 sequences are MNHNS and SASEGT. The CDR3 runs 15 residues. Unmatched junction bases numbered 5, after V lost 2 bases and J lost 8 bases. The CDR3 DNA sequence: TGTGCCAGCAGTGAACGTCTAGCGGGAGGCCATGAGCAGTTCTTC. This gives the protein CASSERLAGGHEQFF.

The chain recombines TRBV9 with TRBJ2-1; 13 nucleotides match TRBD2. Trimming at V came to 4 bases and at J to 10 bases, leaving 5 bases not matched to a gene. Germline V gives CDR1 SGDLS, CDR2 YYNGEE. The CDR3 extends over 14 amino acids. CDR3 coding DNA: TGTGCCAGCAGCCTAGGACTAGCGGGGGTAGAGCAGTTCTTC. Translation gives CASSLGLAGVEQFF.

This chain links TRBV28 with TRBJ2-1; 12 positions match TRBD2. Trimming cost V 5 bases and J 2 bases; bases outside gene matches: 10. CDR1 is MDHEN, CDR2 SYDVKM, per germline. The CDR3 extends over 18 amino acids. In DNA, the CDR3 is TGTGCCAGCAGTCTCGTTCCGGGACTAGCGGGTCCCTACAATGAGCAGTTCTTC. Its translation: CASSLVPGLAGPYNEQFF.

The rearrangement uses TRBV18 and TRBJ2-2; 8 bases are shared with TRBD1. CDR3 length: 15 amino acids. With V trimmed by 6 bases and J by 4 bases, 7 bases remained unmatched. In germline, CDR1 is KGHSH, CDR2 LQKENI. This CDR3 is CASSQGTGSTGELFF. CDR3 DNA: TGTGCCAGCTCCCAGGGGACAGGATCCACCGGGGAGCTGTTTTTT. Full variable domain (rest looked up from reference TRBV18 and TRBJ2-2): NAGVMQNPRHLVRRRGQEARLRCSPMKGHSHVYWYRQLPEEGLKFMVYLQKENIIDESGMPKERFSAEFPKEGPSILRIQQVVRGDSAAYFCASSQGTGSTGELFFGEGSRLTVL.